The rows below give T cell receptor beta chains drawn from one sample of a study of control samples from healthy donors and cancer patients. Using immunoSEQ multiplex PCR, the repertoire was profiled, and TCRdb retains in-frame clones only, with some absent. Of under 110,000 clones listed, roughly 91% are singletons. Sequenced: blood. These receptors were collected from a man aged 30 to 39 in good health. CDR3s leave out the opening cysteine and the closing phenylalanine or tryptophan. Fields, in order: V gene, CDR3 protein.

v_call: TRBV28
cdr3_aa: ASGGGRPEAF

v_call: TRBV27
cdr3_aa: ASSLIGLYQETQY

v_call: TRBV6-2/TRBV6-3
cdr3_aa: ASSYEAGGRYNEQF

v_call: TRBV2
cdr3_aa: ASKSRGWGTEAF

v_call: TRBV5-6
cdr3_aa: ASSLTTGGGETQY

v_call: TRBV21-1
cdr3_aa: ASSTSRQNYNSPLH

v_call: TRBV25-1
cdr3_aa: ASSEPGSTYEQY

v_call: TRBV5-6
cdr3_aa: ASSLKLGGNQPQH

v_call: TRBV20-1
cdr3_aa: SASRGGMGGYGTEAF

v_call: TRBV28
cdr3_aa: ASRGGGIMNTEAF

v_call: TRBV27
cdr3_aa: ASSFPSGTGNSPLH

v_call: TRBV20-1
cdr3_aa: SASESRWAAEQETQY